This T cell receptor beta chain derives from a study of cytomegalovirus exposure and HLA in healthy donors (dated by TCRdb to the late 2010s). For the study in its entirety: According to an earlier analysis of several hundred of the donors, some 180 million T cells yielded over 90 million unique TCR beta sequences and about 300 Gb of sequence data. The study profiled the T cell repertoires of about 720 subjects by immunosequencing and related them to cytomegalovirus serostatus. Of the 300 to 400 genotyped donors, 81% fell in the genetic ancestry cluster associated with self-reported Caucasian donors. The study aimed to test whether cataloging public T cell receptors could reveal signatures of past pathogen exposure. In an earlier analysis of 550 to 700 of the donors, high-throughput TCR beta sequencing was used to judge whether each TCR beta V gene segment behaved as functional or pseudogenic. A separate validation cohort of 100 to 150 different subjects was used in addition to the roughly 640-subject first cohort. HLA typing covered class I and class II loci at four-digit resolution. To study patterns of TCR occurrence, a later analysis re-analyzed previously published TCR beta repertoires from hundreds of donors and added high-resolution HLA genotyping. In the later analysis, no new phenotypic data were used to find candidate immune exposures; instead, reliance was placed on TCR beta sequences and their occurrence across donors. A later genetic analysis used genome-wide SNP genotypes for about three fifths of the roughly 700 donors, treating that subset as a discovery cohort. Several DR-DQ haplotypes were handled as single units for association and clustering, since linkage in the cohort was strong. Alongside the repertoire data, information on donor age, sex, ethnicity and CMV serostatus was compiled. Every discovery cohort repertoire had been produced on one sequencing platform. On average, 235,054 unique TCR beta nucleotide sequences were sequenced per donor among 398 genotyped donors of the cohort, with roughly 18% of those sequences being non-productive. Typing coverage differed by locus: A, B, C, DRB1 and DQB1 were typed in roughly 620-640 donors, DQA1 in about 560, DPA1 in around 600, and DPB1 in roughly 450. Roughly 300 gigabases of sequencing data and 75 million to 85 million unique TCR sequences made up an early release that covered about 640 HLA-typed donors. To predict cytomegalovirus infection status, the study brought together high-throughput TCR immunosequencing, statistical association of individual TCRs with disease status, and machine learning. The investigation overall reported the following: A later analysis found that most CMV-associated TCR beta chains appeared HLA-restricted, with HLA associations seemingly driven largely by CMV exposure. Only TCR beta chains were sequenced in this cohort, and the absence of alpha or paired-chain data limited detectable features. Because counts were too low, seventeen rarely observed V segments, including chromosome 9 orphons, were excluded from the earlier analysis of under 650 of the donors. In a later analysis, some 18,000 TCR beta sequences were associated with specific HLA alleles at a false discovery rate of 0.05. A later analysis found that TCR association rates varied across HLA loci, with DRB1 alleles showing the most associated TCRs and HLA-C alleles the fewest. In the study, 150 to 200 TCR beta chains were listed as associated with cytomegalovirus. According to a later analysis, parvovirus B19, influenza, CMV and Epstein-Barr virus appeared linked to several top co-occurrence clusters. The only immune exposure information available for the cohort was CMV serostatus. Some IMGT-functional V segments, including TRBV6-2 and TRBV6-3, could not be distinguished by the 87-base-pair reads and were therefore excluded. In a later analysis, HLA-associated TCR beta chains were found to be more clonally expanded and to have lower generation probabilities than equally common non-associated chains. Linkage disequilibrium might explain the correlated functional status among segregating V segments, but an unknown experimental factor could not be excluded. Strong co-occurrence of HLA alleles, especially DR and DQ, made assigning TCR associations to individual alleles difficult. While some public TCRs were present in many individuals, most TCR sequences turned up only very rarely across donors. A cluster of highly shared sequence variants was judged likely to be a technical artifact of the sequencing pipeline. In both the original and validation cohorts, the classifier was reported to diagnose cytomegalovirus status with high specificity and sensitivity. In vitro tests confirmed that a few of the cytomegalovirus-associated TCR beta chains recognize cytomegalovirus antigens. An earlier analysis of around 600 of the donors showed that most TCR beta V segments appeared in productive rearrangements either about 87% or about 30% of the time, which broadly matched IMGT annotations. Because HLA typing was unavailable for some donors at each locus, only the typed subset was used in association tests. In a later genetic analysis, a missense DCLRE1C variant was associated with V-gene and J-gene trimming of TCR beta chains, and the association was replicated in an independent cohort. A later genetic analysis reported fewer N-insertions in productive TCRs among donors in an Asian-associated ancestry cluster than the roughly 640-donor mean. A further reported finding was that TCR beta sequences accurately predicted the HLA-A and HLA-B alleles for most subjects in the first cohort. According to the authors, the approach could potentially be generalized to other disease states and immunological phenotypes. The presence/absence analyses assumed that sequencing depth was roughly uniform across donors, and that assumption may not be true.

Library prep was done by the immunoSEQ multiplex PCR assay. For the multiplex PCR, a mixture combining 60 forward primers for TCR Vbeta segments and 13 reverse primers for TCR Jbeta segments was used. A multiplex PCR assay on genomic DNA amplified the CDR3 region of rearranged TCR beta genes. The amplified TCR beta libraries were sequenced on the Illumina HiSeq System as 87-base-pair reads. As for the authors' bioinformatics: In a later analysis, roughly 80 million unique TCR beta chains were counted across the approximately 640 repertoires, and around 10 million of these chains were shared by at least two donors. Raw reads were error-corrected and collapsed into unique sequences by a nearest-neighbor algorithm in which closely related sequences were merged to remove PCR and sequencing errors. V, D and J gene segments were assigned by aligning CDR3 sequences to IMGT reference sequences. For a sequence to be retained, a match of at least six nucleotides to both a V gene segment and a J gene segment was required. A rearrangement was called productive if the CDR3 had no stop codons and remained in frame with V and J, and every other rearrangement was called non-productive. Following IMGT convention, CDR3 was defined as the stretch from the second conserved V-encoded cysteine up to the conserved J-encoded phenylalanine. In an earlier analysis of more than 550 of the donors, sequences lacking an unambiguous match to a single V gene segment were excluded. An earlier analysis of 587 of the donors classified V segments as functional when productive rearrangements were above 56.7% and as segregating when the standard deviation between donors was above 5%. A statistical classification framework was developed to diagnose cytomegalovirus status using the catalog of TCR beta chain sequences. V and J gene assignment, in a later analysis, came from comparing TCR nucleotide sequences with IMGT/GENE-DB human TR gene sequences. A later analysis assigned CDR3 sequences and most-parsimonious VDJ recombination scenarios with the TCRdist pipeline. In a later analysis, each TCR beta chain was defined by its CDR3 amino acid sequence together with its V-gene family, and reads lacking a unique V-gene family were excluded. To address suspected cross-contamination and a sequencing artifact, a later analysis removed 450 to 700 highly shared, low-generation-probability nucleotide sequences. In a later analysis, a clonal expansion index was calculated for each public chain from normalized within-repertoire ranks of inferred template counts. A later analysis computed generation probabilities with a VDJ recombination model fitted to out-of-frame rearrangements, and checked the results against IGoR. Hypergeometric tests were used in a later analysis to score TCR-TCR, TCR-HLA and TCR-CMV co-occurrence, with a repertoire-size bias correction applied to the TCR pairs. To estimate false discovery rates, a later analysis permuted the HLA or CMV assignments 20 times. In a later analysis, co-occurring TCRs were grouped using DBSCAN, and TCRdist sequence similarity was added for clustering within HLA-allele-positive subsets. Repertoires with fewer than 30,000 or more than 120,000 public chains were left out of co-occurrence clustering, as were a handful of repertoires with anomalous nucleotide sharing. Not all clones reach the TCRdb copy of this immuneACCESS table, which keeps in-frame sequences only. Checked studies attribute under half of the gap to unresolved V genes and leave the rest unexplained. For V, J and clone size, that table is used; D and trimming come from the DNA. Recorded for this sample are roughly 120,000 clones; around three quarters of them occurred a single time. Just over 2.5% of the sample is taken by the ten largest.

Worth noting for this clone: Its antigen has not been determined. Base quality data are lacking; no much larger clone is found one base away.

The cohort comprised fewer than 750 healthy bone marrow donors. Cohort members were all nominally healthy when sampled, although unrecorded immune exposures were likely present. The donor was CMV seronegative and was included in the group of approximately 350 seronegative cohort members. Every donor gave a peripheral blood sample, and the peripheral blood mononuclear cells from that sample were used for TCR beta sequencing. The Qiagen DNeasy Blood Extraction Kit was used to extract genomic DNA from the blood cell samples. From a lookup of the germline V gene, CDR1 and CDR2 are LGHNA and YSLEER. Trimming takes 3 bases off V and 3 bases off J; junction bases not matched to a gene: 6. The CDR3, from cysteine to phenylalanine, totals 15 residues. Here the CDR3 DNA is all that survives: 45 bases in frame from base 1.

Rearrangement joined TRBV4-3 to TRBJ1-2; TRBD1 matches 8 bases in the middle. This sequence originates from a man aged 30 to 39 in good health and CMV-seronegative. Source material: PBMCs. The CDR3 protein sequence reads: CASSHLQGADYGYTF. The DNA is as follows: TGCGCCAGCAGCCACCTGCAGGGGGCGGACTATGGCTACACCTTC.